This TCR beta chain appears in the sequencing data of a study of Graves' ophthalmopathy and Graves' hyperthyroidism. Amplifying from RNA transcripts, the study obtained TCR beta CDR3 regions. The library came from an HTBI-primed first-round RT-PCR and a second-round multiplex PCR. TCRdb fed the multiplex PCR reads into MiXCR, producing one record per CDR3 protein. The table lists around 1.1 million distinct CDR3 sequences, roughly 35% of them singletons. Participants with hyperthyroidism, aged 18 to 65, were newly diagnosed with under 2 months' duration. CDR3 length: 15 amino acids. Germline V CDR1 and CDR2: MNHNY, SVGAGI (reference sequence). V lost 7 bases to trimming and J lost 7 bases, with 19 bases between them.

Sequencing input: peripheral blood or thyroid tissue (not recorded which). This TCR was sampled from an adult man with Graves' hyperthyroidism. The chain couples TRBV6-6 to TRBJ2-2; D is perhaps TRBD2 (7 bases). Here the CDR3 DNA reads TGTGCCAGCACCCACGGGGCGGGGGCCGGCGGGGAGCTGTTTTTT. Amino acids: CASTHGAGAGGELFF.